These 9 T cell receptor beta chains share one sample of origin, sequenced in a study of response to subunit inactivated influenza vaccine. TCRdb re-derived calls from the RT-PCR reads in MiXCR, one entry per CDR3 protein. This sample has 500,000 to 550,000 distinct CDR3 sequences, with approximately 7.3% found just once. Sequences were derived from PBMCs from blood, sampled about 23 months after vaccination. These receptors all stem from a man aged 45 to 70 who received an inactivated influenza vaccine.

The chain joins TRBV5-1 to TRBJ1-4; D uncertain. The CDR3 is made up of 16 amino acids. V lost 4 bases to trimming and J lost 5 bases, with 18 bases between them. Per germline, CDR1 SGHRS and CDR2 YFSETQ. CDR3 DNA: TGCGCCAGCAGCCCTCAAATGGCAGGTGGAAATGAAAAACTGTTTTTT. Translating gives CASSPQMAGGNEKLFF.

This clonotype has at least ten counts. The gene calls are TRBV5-5 and TRBJ2-1; D gene uncertain. Trimming removed 0 bases at V and 5 bases at J, with 15 bases between. This CDR3 is built from 16 residues. Germline V CDR1 and CDR2: SGHKS, YYEKEE (reference sequence). The CDR3 sequence is CASSLEAETMNNEQFF. DNA for the CDR3: TGTGCCAGCAGCTTGGAGGCGGAGACCATGAACAATGAGCAGTTCTTC.

In its sample, this clonotype was seen many times. The chain couples TRBV12-3 or TRBV12-4 to TRBJ1-1, with D unresolved. The CDR3 has 11 amino acids. Deletions cut 6 bases from V and 10 bases from J, with 12 bases between. CDR3 nucleotide sequence: TGTGCCAGCAGAGAAGTGGGGATAGCTTTCTTT. Amino acids: CASREVGIAFF.

Many counts were recorded for this clonotype. This chain uses TRBV4-1 with TRBJ1-2; D unclear. Trimming took off 4 bases at V and 1 base at J, with 10 bases between the two ends. CDR1 is MGHRA, CDR2 YSYEKL, per germline. The length of the CDR3 is 14 residues. This CDR3 is CASSRPGLNYGYTF. Here the CDR3 DNA reads TGCGCCAGCAGCCGACCGGGCCTTAACTATGGCTACACCTTC.

The chain couples TRBV7-2 to TRBJ2-1; 10 bases agree with TRBD1. This CDR3 spans 17 amino acids. V gave up 1 base and J gave up 7 bases; unmatched junction bases: 10. Germline-derived CDR1 and CDR2 are SGHTA and FQGNSA. CDR3 loop: CASSLGGRDRGWNEQFF. DNA of the CDR3: TGTGCCAGCAGCTTAGGGGGTCGGGACAGGGGATGGAATGAGCAGTTCTTC.

V and J are TRBV7-9 and TRBJ2-1; D is undetermined. This CDR3 contains 17 residues. Trimming stripped 7 bases from V and 0 bases from J, with 19 bases between. Germline V gene lookup returns CDR1 SEHNR and CDR2 FQNEAQ (reference sequence). The CDR3 DNA follows: TGTGCCAGCACCCTCCATGCTCCTTCCCGCTCCTACAATGAGCAGTTCTTC. Translation: CASTLHAPSRSYNEQFF.

The chain joins TRBV24-1 to TRBJ2-1; either TRBD1 or TRBD2 may supply D (5 bases each). The V end lost 1 base, the J end lost 3 bases, and 12 bases lay between the germline ends. The CDR3 totals 16 residues. Germline V gene data show CDR1 as KGHDR and CDR2 as SFDVKD. In DNA, the CDR3 is TGTGCCACCAGTGATTTTGGGGGTCGGGGCTACAATGAGCAGTTCTTC. Encoded protein: CATSDFGGRGYNEQFF.

This clonotype was seen more than once but under ten times. The V and J genes are TRBV28 and TRBJ2-3, with D tentatively TRBD1 or TRBD2 (5 bases each). Germline V gene sequence: CDR1 MDHEN, CDR2 SYDVKM. Trimming took 10 bases from V and 4 from J, leaving 15 bases between them. The CDR3 is made up of 13 amino acids. The CDR3 DNA is TGTGCCAACGGGGACGGATCATCAGATACGCAGTATTTT. This translates into CANGDGSSDTQYF.

The sample holds a few counts of this clonotype. The chain has TRBV20-1 and TRBJ2-1, with 10 bases fitting TRBD2. Looked up from germline, CDR1 is DFQATT and CDR2 is SNEGSKA (reference sequence). With V trimmed by 0 bases and J by 9 bases, 8 bases remained unmatched. There are 15 residues in the CDR3. The CDR3 reads CSARDLSGRLGEQFF. In DNA form, the CDR3 reads TGCAGTGCTAGAGATCTTAGCGGGAGGTTGGGTGAGCAGTTCTTC.